This paragraph reports one T cell receptor (beta chain). The entry originates in a study of blood T cell repertoires in COVID-19. The J segment lost 15 bases and the V segment lost 6 bases, leaving 20 bases of the junction unmatched. The length of the CDR3 is 16 residues. CDR1 MDHEN and CDR2 SYDVKM come from the germline V gene. Data came from immunoSEQ multiplex PCR; TCRdb stores just in-frame clones and leaves some out. The sample yields approximately 270,000 clones, about four fifths seen once. The genes are TRBV28 and TRBJ1-6; TRBD1 matches at 7 bases. The source material was peripheral blood. This TCR was sampled from a person aged 70 to 85 with COVID-19, enrolled during active disease. The CDR3: CASSSASGQRFIDLHF. The DNA for the CDR3 is TGTGCCAGCAGCTCTGCCTCGGGACAGAGATTTATCGACCTCCACTTT.